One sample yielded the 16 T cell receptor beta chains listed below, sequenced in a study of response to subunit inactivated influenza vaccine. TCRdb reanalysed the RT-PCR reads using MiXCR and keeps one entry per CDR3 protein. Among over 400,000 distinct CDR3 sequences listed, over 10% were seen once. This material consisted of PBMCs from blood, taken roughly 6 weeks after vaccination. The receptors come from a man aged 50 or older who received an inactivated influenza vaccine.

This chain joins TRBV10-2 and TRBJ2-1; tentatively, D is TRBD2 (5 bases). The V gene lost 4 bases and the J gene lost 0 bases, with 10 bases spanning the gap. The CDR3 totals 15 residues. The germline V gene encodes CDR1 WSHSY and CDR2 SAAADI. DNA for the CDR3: TGCGCCAGCAGTGCCGGGGTTAGCTCCTACAATGAGCAGTTCTTC. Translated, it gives CASSAGVSSYNEQFF.

CDR3 amino acids: CASSNPGADEKLFF. The CDR3 nucleotides are TGTGCCAGCAGTAACCCCGGGGCAGATGAAAAACTGTTTTTT. The J gene is TRBJ1-4, the V gene TRBV28; D is perhaps TRBD1 (5 bases). Germline assignment: CDR1 MDHEN and CDR2 SYDVKM. V lost 5 bases and J lost 6, with 13 bases in between. CDR3 size: 14 residues.

CDR3 DNA sequence: TGTGCCAGCAGCGAGGGTTTCCGGGACAACCAGTACTTC. Residues: CASSEGFRDNQYF. This chain joins TRBV12-3 or TRBV12-4 and TRBJ2-5; possibly TRBD1 for D (6 bases). Trimming took off 6 bases at V and 10 bases at J, with 18 bases between the two ends. The CDR3 extends over 13 amino acids.

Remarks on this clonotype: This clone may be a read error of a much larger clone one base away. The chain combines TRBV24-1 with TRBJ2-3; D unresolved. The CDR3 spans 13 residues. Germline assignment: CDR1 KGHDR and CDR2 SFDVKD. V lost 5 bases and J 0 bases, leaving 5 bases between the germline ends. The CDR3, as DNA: TGTGCCACCAGTGGAACTAGCACAGATACGCAGTATTTT. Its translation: CATSGTSTDTQYF.

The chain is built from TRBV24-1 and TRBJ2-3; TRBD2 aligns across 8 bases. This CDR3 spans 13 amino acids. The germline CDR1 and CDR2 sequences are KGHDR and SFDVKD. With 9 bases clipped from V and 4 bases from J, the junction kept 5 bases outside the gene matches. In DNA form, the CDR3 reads TGTGCCACCGCAGGGACTAGTGCAGATACGCAGTATTTT. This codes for CATAGTSADTQYF.

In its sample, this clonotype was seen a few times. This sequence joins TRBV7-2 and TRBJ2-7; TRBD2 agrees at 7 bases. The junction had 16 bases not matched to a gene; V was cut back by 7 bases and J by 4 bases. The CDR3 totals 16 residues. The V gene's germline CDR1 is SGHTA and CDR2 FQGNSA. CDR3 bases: TGTGCCAGCAACCGCCGAGGGAGTAGCGGGCATTACGAGCAGTACTTC. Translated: CASNRRGSSGHYEQYF.

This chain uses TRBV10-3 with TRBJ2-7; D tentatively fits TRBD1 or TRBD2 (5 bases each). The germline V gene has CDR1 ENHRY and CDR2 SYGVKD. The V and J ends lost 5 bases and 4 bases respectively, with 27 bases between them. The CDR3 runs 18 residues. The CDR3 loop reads CAISRAPGTGTGLYEQYF. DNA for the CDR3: TGTGCCATCAGTAGAGCCCCCGGAACCGGGACCGGCCTTTACGAGCAGTACTTC.

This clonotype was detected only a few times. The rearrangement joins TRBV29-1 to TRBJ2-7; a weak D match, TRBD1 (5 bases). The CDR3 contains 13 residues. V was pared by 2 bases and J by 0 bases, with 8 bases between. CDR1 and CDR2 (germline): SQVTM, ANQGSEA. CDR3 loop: CSVELGPSYEQYF. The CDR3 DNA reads TGCAGCGTTGAATTGGGGCCCTCCTACGAGCAGTACTTC.

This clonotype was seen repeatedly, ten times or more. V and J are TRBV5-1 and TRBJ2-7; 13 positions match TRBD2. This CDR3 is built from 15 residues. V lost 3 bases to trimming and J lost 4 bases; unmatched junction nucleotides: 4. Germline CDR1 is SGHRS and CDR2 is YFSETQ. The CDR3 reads CASSSGTSGAYEQYF. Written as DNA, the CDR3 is TGCGCCAGCAGCTCAGGGACTAGCGGGGCATACGAGCAGTACTTC.

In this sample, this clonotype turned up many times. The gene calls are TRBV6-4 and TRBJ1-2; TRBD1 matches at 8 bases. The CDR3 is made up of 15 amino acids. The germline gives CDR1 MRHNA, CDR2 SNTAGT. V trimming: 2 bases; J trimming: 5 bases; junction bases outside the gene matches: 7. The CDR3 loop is CASSDGTGLGYGYTF. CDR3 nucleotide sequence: TGTGCCAGCAGTGACGGGACAGGCCTCGGGTATGGCTACACCTTC.

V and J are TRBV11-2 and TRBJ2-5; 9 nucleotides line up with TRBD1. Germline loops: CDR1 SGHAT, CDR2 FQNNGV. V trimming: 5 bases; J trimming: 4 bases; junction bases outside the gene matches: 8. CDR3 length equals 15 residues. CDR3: CASSPLDRGRETQYF. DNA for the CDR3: TGTGCCAGCAGCCCCCTGGACAGGGGACGAGAGACCCAGTACTTC.

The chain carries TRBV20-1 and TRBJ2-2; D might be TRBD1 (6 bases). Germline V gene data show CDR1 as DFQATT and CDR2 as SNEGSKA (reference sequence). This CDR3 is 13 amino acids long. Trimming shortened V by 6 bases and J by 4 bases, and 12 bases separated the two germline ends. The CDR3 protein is CSADRGVTGELFF. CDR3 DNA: TGCAGTGCGGACAGAGGTGTCACCGGGGAGCTGTTTTTT.

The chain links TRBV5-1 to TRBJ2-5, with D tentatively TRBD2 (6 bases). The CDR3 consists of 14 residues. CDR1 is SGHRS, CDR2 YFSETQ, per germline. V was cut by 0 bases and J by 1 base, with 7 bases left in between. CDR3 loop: CASSLVAVQETQYF. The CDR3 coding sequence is TGCGCCAGCAGCTTGGTAGCGGTCCAAGAGACCCAGTACTTC.

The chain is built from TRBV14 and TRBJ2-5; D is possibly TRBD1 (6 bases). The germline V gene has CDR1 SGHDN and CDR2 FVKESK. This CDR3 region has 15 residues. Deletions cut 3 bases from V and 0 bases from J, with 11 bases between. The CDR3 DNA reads TGTGCCAGCAGCCACAGGGGAAGGTACCAAGAGACCCAGTACTTC. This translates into CASSHRGRYQETQYF.

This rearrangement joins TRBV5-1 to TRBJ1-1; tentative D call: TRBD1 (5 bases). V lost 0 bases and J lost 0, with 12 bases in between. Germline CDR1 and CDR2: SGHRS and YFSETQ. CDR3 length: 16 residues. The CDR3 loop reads CASSLGAGLVNTEAFF. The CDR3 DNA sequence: TGCGCCAGCAGCTTGGGCGCAGGGTTGGTGAACACTGAAGCTTTCTTT.

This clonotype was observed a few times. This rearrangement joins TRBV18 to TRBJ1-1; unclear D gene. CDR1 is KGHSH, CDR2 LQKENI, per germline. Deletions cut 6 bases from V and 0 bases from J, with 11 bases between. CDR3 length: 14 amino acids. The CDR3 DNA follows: TGTGCCAGCTCCCCTGGGGTAGTGAACACTGAAGCTTTCTTT. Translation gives CASSPGVVNTEAFF.